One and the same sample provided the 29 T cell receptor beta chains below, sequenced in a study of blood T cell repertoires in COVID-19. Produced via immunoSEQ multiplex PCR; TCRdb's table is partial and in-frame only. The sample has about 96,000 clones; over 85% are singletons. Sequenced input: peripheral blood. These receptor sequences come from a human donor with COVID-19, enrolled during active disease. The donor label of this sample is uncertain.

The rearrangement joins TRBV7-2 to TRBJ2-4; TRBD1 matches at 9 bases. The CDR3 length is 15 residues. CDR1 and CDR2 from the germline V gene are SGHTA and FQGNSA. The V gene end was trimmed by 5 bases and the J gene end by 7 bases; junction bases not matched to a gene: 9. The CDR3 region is CASSPGTGMENIQYF. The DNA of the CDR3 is TGTGCCAGCAGCCCCGGGACAGGGATGGAGAACATTCAGTACTTC.

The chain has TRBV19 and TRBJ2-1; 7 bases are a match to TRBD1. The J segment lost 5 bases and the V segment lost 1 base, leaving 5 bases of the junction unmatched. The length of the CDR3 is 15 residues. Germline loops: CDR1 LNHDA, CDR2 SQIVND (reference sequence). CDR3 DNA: TGTGCCAGTAGTATAGGGGGACAGCCCCACAATGAGCAGTTCTTC. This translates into CASSIGGQPHNEQFF.

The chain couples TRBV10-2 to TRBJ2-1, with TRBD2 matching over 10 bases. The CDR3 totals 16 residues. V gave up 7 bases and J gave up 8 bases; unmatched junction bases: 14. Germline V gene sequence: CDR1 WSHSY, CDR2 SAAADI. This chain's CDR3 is CASMRVSGRPSDEQFF. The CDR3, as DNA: TGCGCCAGCATGAGAGTTAGCGGGAGGCCCAGCGATGAGCAGTTCTTC.

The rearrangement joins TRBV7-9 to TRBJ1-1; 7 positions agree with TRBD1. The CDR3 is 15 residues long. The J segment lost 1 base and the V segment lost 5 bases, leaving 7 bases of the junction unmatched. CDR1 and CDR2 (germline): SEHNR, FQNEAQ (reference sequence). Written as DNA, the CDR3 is TGTGCCAGCAGCCCCGGCGGGACAGCGAACACTGAAGCTTTCTTT. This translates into CASSPGGTANTEAFF.

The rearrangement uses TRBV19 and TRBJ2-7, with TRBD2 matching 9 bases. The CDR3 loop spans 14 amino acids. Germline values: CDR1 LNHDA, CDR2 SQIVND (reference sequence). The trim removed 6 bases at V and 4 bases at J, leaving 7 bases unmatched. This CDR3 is CASSLAGERYEQYF. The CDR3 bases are TGTGCCAGTAGCTTAGCGGGAGAAAGGTACGAGCAGTACTTC.

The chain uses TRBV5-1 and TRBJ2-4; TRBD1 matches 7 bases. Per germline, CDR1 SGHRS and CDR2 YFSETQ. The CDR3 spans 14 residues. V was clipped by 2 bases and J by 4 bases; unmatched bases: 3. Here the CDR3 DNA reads TGCGCCAGCAGCTTTGGGACAGATAAAAACATTCAGTACTTC. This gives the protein CASSFGTDKNIQYF.

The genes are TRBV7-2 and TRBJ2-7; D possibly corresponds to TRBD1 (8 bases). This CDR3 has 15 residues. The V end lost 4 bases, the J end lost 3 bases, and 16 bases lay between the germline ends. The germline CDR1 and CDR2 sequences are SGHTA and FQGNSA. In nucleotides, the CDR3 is TGTGCCAGCAGCTACAAGACAGGGGAGGGCTACGAGCAGTACTTC. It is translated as CASSYKTGEGYEQYF.

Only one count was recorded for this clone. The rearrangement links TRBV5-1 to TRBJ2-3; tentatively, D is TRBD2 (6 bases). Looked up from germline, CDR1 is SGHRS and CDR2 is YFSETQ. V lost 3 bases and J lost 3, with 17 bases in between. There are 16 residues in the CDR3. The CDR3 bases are TGCGCCAGCAGCTGGGGTCAACCGGAGGGGACAGATACGCAGTATTTT. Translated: CASSWGQPEGTDTQYF.

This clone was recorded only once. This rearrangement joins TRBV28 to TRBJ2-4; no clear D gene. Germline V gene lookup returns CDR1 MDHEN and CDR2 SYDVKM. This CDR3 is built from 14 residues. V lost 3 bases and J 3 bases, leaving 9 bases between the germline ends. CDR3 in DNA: TGTGCCAGCAGTTTCCCGGAGCTCAAAAACATTCAGTACTTC. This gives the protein CASSFPELKNIQYF.

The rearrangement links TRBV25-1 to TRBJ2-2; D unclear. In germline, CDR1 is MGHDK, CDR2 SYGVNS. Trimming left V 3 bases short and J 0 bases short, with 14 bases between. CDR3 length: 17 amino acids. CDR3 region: CASSELQLEANTGELFF. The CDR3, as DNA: TGTGCCAGCAGTGAGCTACAGTTGGAAGCGAACACCGGGGAGCTGTTTTTT.

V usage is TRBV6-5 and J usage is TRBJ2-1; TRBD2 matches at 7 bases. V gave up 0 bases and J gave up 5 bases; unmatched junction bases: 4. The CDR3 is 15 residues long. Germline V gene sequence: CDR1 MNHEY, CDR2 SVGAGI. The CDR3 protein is CASSYSGLADNEQFF. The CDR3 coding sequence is TGTGCCAGCAGTTACTCAGGGCTAGCGGACAATGAGCAGTTCTTC.

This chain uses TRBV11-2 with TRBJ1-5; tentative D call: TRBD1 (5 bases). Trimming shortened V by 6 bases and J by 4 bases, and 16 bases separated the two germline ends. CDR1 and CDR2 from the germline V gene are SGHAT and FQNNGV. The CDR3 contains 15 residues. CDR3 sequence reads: CASSQAGGSNQPQHF. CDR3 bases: TGTGCCAGCAGTCAAGCCGGGGGTTCTAATCAGCCCCAGCATTTT.

CDR3 loop: CASSLRGRNTGELFF. The CDR3 region has the DNA TGCGCCAGCAGCTTGAGGGGGCGCAACACCGGGGAGCTGTTTTTT. The chain uses TRBV5-1 and TRBJ2-2, with 7 bases that match TRBD1. The J segment lost 2 bases and the V segment lost 1 base, leaving 2 bases of the junction unmatched. Germline assignment: CDR1 SGHRS and CDR2 YFSETQ. The CDR3 loop spans 15 amino acids.

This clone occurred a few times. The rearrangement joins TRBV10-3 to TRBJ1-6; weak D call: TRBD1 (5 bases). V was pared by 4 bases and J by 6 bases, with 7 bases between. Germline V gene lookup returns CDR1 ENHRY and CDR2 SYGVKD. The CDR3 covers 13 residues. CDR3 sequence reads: CAISADSNSPLHF. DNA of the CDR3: TGTGCCATCAGTGCTGACAGTAATTCACCCCTCCACTTT.

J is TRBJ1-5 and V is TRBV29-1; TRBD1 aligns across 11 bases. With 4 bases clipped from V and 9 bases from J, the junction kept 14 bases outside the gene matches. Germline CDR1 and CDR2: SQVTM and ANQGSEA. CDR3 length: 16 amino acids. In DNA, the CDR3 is TGCAGCGTTGTTGGCGCCGGGACAGGGGGGGATCGGCCCCAGCATTTT. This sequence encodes CSVVGAGTGGDRPQHF.

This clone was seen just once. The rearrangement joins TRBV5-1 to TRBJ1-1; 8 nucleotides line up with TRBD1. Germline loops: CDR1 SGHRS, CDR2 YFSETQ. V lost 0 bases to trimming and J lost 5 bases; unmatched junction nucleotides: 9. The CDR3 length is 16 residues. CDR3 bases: TGCGCCAGCAGCTTGGCCCCGACAGGGGAGAGGACTGAAGCTTTCTTT. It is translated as CASSLAPTGERTEAFF.

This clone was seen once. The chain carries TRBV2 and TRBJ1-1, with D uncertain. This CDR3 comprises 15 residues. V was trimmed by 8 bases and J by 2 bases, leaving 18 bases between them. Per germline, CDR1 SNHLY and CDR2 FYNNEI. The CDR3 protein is CASERGLGLNTEAFF. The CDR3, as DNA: TGTGCCAGCGAACGAGGATTGGGTCTTAACACTGAAGCTTTCTTT.

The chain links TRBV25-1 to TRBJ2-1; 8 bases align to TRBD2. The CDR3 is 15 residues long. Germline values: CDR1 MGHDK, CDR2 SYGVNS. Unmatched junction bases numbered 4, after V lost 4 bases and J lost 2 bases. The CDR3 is CASSVDGGAYNEQFF. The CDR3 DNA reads TGTGCCAGCAGTGTCGACGGGGGGGCCTACAATGAGCAGTTCTTC.

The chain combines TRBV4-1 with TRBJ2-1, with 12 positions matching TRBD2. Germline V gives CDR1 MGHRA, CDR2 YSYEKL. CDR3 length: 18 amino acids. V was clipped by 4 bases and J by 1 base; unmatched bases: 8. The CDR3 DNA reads TGCGCCAGCAGCCCTGTCAGGACTAGCGGGGTTTCCTACAATGAGCAGTTCTTC. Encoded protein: CASSPVRTSGVSYNEQFF.

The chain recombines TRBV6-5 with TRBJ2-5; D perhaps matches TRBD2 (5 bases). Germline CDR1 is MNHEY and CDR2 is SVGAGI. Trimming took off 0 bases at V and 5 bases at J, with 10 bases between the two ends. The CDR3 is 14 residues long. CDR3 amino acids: CASSYSPEAETQYF. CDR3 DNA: TGTGCCAGCAGTTACTCGCCGGAGGCGGAGACCCAGTACTTC.

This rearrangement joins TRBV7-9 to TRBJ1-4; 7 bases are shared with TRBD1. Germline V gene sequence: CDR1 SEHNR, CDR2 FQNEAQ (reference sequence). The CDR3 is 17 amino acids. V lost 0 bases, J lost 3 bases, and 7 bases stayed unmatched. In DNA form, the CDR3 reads TGTGCCAGCAGCTTAGCAGGGGGCGGCACCGCTAATGAAAAACTGTTTTTT. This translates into CASSLAGGGTANEKLFF.

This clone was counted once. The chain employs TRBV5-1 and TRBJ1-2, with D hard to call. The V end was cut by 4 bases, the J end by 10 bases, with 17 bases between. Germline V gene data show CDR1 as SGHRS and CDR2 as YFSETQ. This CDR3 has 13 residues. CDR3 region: CASSLDEGQIYTF. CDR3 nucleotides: TGCGCCAGCAGCCTGGATGAGGGCCAGATCTACACCTTC.

The CDR3 sequence is CASSLNGGVTEAFF. The CDR3 nucleotides read TGTGCCAGCAGCTTAAATGGGGGGGTCACTGAAGCTTTCTTT. This chain joins TRBV7-3 and TRBJ1-1; maybe TRBD1 (5 bases). The CDR3 has 14 residues. V shed 1 base and J shed 4 bases, with 10 bases lying between them. CDR1 and CDR2 (germline): SGHTA, FQGTGA. The full variable domain, with the rest looked up from reference TRBV7-3 and TRBJ1-1, is GAGVSQTPSNKVTEKGKYVELRCDPISGHTALYWYRQSLGQGPEFLIYFQGTGAADDSGLPNDRFFAVRPEGSVSTLKIQRTERGDSAVYLCASSLNGGVTEAFFGQGTRLTVV.

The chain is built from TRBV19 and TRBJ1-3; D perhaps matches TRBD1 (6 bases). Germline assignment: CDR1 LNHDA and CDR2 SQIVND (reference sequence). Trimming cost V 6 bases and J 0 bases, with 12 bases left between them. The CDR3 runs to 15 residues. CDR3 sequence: CASSASGHSGNTIYF. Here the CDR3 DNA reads TGTGCCAGTAGCGCATCGGGACACTCTGGAAACACCATATATTTT.

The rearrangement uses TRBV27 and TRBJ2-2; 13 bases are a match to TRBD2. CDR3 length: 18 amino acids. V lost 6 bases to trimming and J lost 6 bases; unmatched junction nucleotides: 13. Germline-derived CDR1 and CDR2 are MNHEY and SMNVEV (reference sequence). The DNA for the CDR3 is TGTGCCAGCAGCCGAATACGACTAGCGGGGGGCCGGTCCGGGGAGCTGTTTTTT. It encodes CASSRIRLAGGRSGELFF.

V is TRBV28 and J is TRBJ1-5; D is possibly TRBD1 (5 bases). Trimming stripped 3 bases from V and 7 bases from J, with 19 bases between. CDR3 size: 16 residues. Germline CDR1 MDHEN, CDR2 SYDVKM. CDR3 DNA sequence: TGTGCCAGCAGTTTTAATCAGGGATGGGTCGGGCAGCCCCAGCATTTT. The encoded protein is CASSFNQGWVGQPQHF.

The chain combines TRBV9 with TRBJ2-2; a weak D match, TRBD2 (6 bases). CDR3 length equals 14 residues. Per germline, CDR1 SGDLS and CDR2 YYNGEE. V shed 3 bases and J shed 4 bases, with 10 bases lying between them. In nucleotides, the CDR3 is TGTGCCAGCAGCGCGACTAGGGCCACCGGGGAGCTGTTTTTT. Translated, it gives CASSATRATGELFF. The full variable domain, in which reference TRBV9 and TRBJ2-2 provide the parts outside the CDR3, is DSGVTQTPKHLITATGQRVTLRCSPRSGDLSVYWYQQSLDQGLQFLIQYYNGEERAKGNILERFSAQQFPDLHSELNLSSLELGDSALYFCASSATRATGELFFGEGSRLTVL.

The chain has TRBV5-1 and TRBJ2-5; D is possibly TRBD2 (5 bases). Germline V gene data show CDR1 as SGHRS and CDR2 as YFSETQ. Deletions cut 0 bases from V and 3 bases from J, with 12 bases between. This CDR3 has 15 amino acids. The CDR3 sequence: CASSLAGRREETQYF. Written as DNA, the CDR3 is TGCGCCAGCAGCTTGGCCGGAAGGCGGGAAGAGACCCAGTACTTC.

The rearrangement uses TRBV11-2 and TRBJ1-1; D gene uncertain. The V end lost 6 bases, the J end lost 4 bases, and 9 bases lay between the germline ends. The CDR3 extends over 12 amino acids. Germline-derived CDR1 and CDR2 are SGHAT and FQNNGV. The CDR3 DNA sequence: TGTGCCAGCAGACCTACCTCCACTGAAGCTTTCTTT. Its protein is CASRPTSTEAFF.